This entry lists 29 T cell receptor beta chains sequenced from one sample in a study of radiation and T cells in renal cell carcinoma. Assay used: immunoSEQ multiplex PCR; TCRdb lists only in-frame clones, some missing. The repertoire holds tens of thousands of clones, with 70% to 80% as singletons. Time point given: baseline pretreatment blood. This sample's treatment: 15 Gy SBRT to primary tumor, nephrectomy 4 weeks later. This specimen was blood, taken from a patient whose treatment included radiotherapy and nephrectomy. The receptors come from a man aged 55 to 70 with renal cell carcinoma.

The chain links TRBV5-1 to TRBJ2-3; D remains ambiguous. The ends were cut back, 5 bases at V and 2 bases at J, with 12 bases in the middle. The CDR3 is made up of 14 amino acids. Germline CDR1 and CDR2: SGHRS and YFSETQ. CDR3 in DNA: TGCGCCAGCAGTCTGAAAATGAACACAGATACGCAGTATTTT. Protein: CASSLKMNTDTQYF.

CDR3 DNA: TGTGCCAGTAGTATAGCGGGAGGGCCCCACAATGAGCAGTTCTTC. Encoded protein: CASSIAGGPHNEQFF. V is TRBV19 and J is TRBJ2-1; 8 bases match TRBD2. Germline-derived CDR1 and CDR2 are LNHDA and SQIVND (reference sequence). The CDR3 loop spans 15 amino acids. V shed 1 base and J 5 bases; nucleotides not matched to a gene: 4.

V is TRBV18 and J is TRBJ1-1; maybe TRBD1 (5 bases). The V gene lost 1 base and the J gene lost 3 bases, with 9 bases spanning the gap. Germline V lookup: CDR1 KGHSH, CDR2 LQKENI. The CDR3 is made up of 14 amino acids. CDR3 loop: CASSPLGGDTEAFF. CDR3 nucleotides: TGTGCCAGCTCACCACTCGGGGGTGACACTGAAGCTTTCTTT.

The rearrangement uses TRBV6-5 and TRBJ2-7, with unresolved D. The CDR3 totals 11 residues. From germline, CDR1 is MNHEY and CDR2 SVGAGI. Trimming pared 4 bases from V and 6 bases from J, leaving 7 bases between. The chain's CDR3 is CASSSPFEQYF. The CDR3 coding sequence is TGTGCCAGCAGTTCCCCTTTCGAGCAGTACTTC.

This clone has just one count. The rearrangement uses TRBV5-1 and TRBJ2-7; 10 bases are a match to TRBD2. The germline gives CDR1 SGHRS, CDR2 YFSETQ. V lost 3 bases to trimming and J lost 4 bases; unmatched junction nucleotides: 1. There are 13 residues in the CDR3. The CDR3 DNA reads TGCGCCAGCAGCTCAGCGGGAGGGTACGAGCAGTACTTC. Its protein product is CASSSAGGYEQYF. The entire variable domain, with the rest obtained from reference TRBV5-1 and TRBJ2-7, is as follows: KAGVTQTPRYLIKTRGQQVTLSCSPISGHRSVSWYQQTPGQGLQFLFEYFSETQRNKGNFPGRFSGRQFSNSRSEMNVSTLELGDSALYLCASSSAGGYEQYFGPGTRLTVT.

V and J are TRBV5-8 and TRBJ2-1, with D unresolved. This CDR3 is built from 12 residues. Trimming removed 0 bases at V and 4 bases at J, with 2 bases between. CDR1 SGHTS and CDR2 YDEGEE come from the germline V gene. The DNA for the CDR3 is TGTGCCAGCAGCTTGGATTACAATGAGCAGTTCTTC. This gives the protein CASSLDYNEQFF.

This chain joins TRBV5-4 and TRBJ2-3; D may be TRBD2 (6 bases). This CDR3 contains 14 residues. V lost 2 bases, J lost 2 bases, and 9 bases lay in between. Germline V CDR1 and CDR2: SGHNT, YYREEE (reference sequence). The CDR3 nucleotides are TGTGCCAGCAGCTTTAGCGGAAACACAGATACGCAGTATTTT. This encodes CASSFSGNTDTQYF.

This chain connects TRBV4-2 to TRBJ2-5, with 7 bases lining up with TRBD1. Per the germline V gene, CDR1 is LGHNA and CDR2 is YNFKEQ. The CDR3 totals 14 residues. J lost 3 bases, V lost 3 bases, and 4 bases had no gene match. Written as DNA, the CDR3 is TGTGCCAGCAGCCACTCCGGGACAGAAGAGACCCAGTACTTC. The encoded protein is CASSHSGTEETQYF.

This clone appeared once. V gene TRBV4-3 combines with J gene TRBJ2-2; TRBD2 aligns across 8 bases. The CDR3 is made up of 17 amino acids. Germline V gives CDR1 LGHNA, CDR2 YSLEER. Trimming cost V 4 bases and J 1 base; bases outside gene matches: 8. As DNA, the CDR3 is TGCGCCAGCAGCCGCGCGACTAGCGCCGAGAACACCGGGGAGCTGTTTTTT. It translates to CASSRATSAENTGELFF.

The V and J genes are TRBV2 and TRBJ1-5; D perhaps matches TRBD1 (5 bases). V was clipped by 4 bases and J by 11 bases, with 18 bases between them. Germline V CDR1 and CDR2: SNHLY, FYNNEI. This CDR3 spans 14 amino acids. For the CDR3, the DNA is TGTGCCAGCAGTGCGCGCGGGGGTGGATCAGCCCAGCATTTT. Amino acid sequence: CASSARGGGSAQHF.

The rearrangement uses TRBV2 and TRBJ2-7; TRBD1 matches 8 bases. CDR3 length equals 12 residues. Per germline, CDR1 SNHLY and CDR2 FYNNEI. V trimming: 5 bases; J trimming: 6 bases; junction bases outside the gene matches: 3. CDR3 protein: CASSIDRGEQYF. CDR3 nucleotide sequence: TGTGCCAGCAGTATTGACAGGGGCGAGCAGTACTTC.

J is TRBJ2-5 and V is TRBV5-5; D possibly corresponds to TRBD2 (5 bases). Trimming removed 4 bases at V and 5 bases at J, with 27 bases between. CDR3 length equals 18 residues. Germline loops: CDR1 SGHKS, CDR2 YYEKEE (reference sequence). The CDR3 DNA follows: TGTGCCAGCAGCCCTACCATCCTTAGGCCGGGAAGCGTCGAGACCCAGTACTTC. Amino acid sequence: CASSPTILRPGSVETQYF.

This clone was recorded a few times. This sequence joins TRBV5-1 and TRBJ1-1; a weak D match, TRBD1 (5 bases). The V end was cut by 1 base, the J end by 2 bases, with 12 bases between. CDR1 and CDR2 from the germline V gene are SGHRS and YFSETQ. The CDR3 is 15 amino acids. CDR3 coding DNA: TGCGCCAGCAGCTTGCAACCAGGGACTAACACTGAAGCTTTCTTT. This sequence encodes CASSLQPGTNTEAFF.

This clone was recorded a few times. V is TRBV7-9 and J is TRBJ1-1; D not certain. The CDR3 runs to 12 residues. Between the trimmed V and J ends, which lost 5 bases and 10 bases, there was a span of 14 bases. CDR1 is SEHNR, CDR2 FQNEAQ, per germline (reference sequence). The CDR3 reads CASSGPNRRAFF. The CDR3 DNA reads TGTGCCAGCAGCGGGCCTAACCGAAGAGCTTTCTTT. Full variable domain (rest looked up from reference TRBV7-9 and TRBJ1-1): DTGVSQNPRHKITKRGQNVTFRCDPISEHNRLYWYRQTLGQGPEFLTYFQNEAQLEKSRLLSDRFSAERPKGSFSTLEIQRTEQGDSAMYLCASSGPNRRAFFGQGTRLTVV.

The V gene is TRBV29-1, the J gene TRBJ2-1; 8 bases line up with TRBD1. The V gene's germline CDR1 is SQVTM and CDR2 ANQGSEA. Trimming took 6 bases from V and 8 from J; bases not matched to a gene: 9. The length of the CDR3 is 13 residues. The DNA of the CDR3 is TGCAGCGTAATCAGGACAGGGCGGGATGAGCAGTTCTTC. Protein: CSVIRTGRDEQFF.

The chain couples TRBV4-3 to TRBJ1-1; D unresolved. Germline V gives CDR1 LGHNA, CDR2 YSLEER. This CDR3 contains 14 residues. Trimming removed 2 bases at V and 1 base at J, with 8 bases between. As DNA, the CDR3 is TGCGCCAGCAGCCAACGACTTAAGAACACTGAAGCTTTCTTT. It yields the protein CASSQRLKNTEAFF.

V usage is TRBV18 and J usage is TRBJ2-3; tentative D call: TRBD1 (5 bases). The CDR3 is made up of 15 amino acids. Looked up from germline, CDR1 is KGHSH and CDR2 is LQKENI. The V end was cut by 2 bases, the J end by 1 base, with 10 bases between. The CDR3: CASSPSMGRTDTQYF. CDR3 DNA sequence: TGTGCCAGCTCACCAAGCATGGGGCGCACAGATACGCAGTATTTT.

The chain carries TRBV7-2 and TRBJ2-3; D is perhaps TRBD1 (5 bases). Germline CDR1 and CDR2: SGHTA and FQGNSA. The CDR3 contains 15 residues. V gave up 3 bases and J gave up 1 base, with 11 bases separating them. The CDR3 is CASSLGRPGTDTQYF. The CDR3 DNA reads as TGTGCCAGCAGCTTGGGGCGGCCCGGCACAGATACGCAGTATTTT.

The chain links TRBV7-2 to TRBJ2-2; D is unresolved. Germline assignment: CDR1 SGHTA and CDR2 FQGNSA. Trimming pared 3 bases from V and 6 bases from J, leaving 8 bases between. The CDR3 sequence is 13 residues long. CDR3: CASSLTRAGELFF. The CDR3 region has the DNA TGTGCCAGCAGCTTGACTCGAGCCGGGGAGCTGTTTTTT.

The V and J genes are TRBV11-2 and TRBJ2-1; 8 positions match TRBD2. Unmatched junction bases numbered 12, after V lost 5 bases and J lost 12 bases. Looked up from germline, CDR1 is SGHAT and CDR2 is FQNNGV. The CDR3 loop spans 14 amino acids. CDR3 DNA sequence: TGTGCCAGCAGCCCCGCATGGGGGCGGGGGGTGCAGTTCTTC. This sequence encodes CASSPAWGRGVQFF.

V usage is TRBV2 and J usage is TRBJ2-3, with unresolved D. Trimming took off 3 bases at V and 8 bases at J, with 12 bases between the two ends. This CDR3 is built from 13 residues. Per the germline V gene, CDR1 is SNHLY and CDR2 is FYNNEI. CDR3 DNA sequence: TGTGCCAGCAGTGAGACCCCGCCGGGTACGCAGTATTTT. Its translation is CASSETPPGTQYF.

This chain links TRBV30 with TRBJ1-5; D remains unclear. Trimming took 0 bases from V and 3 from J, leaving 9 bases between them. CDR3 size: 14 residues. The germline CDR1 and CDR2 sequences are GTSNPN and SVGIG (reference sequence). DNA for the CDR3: TGTGCCTGGAGTGTAGGGCAGTTCAATCAGCCCCAGCATTTT. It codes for CAWSVGQFNQPQHF.

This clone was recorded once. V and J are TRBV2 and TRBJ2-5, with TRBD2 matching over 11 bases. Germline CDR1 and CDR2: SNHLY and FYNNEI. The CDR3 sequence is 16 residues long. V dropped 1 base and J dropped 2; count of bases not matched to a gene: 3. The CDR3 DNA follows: TGTGCCAGCAGTGAAGGACTAGCGGGACTACAAGAGACCCAGTACTTC. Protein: CASSEGLAGLQETQYF.

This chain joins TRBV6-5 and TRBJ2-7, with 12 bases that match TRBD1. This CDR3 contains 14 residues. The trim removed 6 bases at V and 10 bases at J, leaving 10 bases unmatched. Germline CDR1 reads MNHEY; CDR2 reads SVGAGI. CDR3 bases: TGTGCCAGCAGAAAGATGGGACAGGGGGCTTCCCAGTACTTC. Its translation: CASRKMGQGASQYF.

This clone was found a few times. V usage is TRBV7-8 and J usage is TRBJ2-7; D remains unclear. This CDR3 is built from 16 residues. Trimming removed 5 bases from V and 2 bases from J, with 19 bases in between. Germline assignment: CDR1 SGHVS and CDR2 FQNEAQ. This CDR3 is CASSAQVRFSPYEQYF. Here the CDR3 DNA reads TGTGCCAGCAGCGCCCAGGTCCGATTTTCGCCCTACGAGCAGTACTTC.

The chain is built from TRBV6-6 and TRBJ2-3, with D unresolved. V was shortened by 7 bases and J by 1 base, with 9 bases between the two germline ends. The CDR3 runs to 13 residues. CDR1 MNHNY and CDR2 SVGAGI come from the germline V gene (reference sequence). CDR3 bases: TGTGCCAGCATCAACCCGGGCACAGATACGCAGTATTTT. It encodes CASINPGTDTQYF.

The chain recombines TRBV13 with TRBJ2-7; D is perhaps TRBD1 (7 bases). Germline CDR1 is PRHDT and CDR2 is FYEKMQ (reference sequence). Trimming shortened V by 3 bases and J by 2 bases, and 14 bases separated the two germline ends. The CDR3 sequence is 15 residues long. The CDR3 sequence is CASSFPAGGTYEQYF. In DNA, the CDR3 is TGTGCCAGCAGCTTCCCTGCAGGGGGGACCTACGAGCAGTACTTC.

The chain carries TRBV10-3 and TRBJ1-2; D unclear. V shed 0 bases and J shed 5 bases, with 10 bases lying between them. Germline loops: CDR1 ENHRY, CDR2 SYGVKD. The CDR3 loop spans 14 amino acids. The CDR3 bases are TGTGCCATCAGTGAGTCGAGCAGGCGGTATGGCTACACCTTC. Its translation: CAISESSRRYGYTF.

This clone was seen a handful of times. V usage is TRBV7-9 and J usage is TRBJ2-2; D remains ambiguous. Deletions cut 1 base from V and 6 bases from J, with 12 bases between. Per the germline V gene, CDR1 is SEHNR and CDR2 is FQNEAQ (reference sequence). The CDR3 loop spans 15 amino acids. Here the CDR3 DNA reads TGTGCCAGCAGCTTAGTAGGCACACCCTCCGGGGAGCTGTTTTTT. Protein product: CASSLVGTPSGELFF.